This T cell receptor beta chain was retrieved from a study of cytomegalovirus exposure and HLA in healthy donors. The PCR ran on 60 Vbeta and 13 Jbeta primers. The protocol was immunoSEQ multiplex PCR, while the TCRdb copy is restricted to in-frame clones and leaves out a portion. The table records 200,000 or so clones, around 85% of them present only once. The germline V gene has CDR1 MNHEY and CDR2 SVGAGI. The CDR3 consists of 15 residues. V lost 7 bases and J lost 1, with 16 bases in between. Concerning this clone itself: The antigen is not known.

Study conclusions and caveats: After further analysis at a later stage, 15,000 to 20,000 TCR beta sequences were associated with HLA alleles at 0.05 false discovery rate.

Sequenced: PBMCs. The sequence came from a human donor in good health. The gene calls are TRBV6-5 and TRBJ1-1, with a possible D match to TRBD1 (5 bases). DNA for the CDR3: TGTGCCAGCAAAAGGGGCCTGAAGAGGAACACTGAAGCTTTCTTT. This encodes CASKRGLKRNTEAFF.